This TCR beta chain was recovered during a study of shared clonotypes between healthy human individuals. Study-level findings and limits: The naive CD4 repertoires of several donors were compared, and 5% to 6.5% of clonotypes were shared.

Regarding this clone: Its antigen is unknown.

V shed 5 bases and J shed 8 bases, with 16 bases lying between them. Germline CDR1 reads SGHNT; CDR2 reads YENEEA. The CDR3 runs to 14 residues. The method was immunoSEQ multiplex PCR; TCRdb's version includes in-frame clones alone and lacks a portion of them. The sample includes over a million clones, approximately 96% seen only once; the top ten take over 1%. Sequenced input: naive CD4+ T cells sorted from blood. Noted subset: CD45RA+ positively selected. The chain uses TRBV11-3 and TRBJ2-1, with a tentative D call TRBD1 (6 bases). This TCR came from a man aged 25-45 years in good health. CDR3 sequence: CASSQMGASDEQFF. DNA for the CDR3: TGTGCCAGCAGCCAGATGGGGGCGAGTGATGAGCAGTTCTTC. The full variable domain, completed using reference TRBV11-3 and TRBJ2-1, is EAGVVQSPRYKIIEKKQPVAFWCNPISGHNTLYWYLQNLGQGPELLIRYENEEAVDDSQLPKDRFSAERLKGVDSTLKIQPAELGDSAVYLCASSQMGASDEQFFGPGTRLTVL.